Following are 22 T cell receptor beta chains from one sample sequenced in a study of cytomegalovirus exposure and HLA in healthy donors. Sequencing used immunoSEQ multiplex PCR; TCRdb keeps in-frame clones, though not all of them. This table holds roughly 100,000 clones, about 95% found once. The sample consisted of PBMCs. These receptors were taken from a woman aged 18 to 35 in good health and CMV-seronegative.

The V call is TRBV7-3, the J call TRBJ2-5, with D hard to call. V lost 5 bases and J 1 base, leaving 8 bases between the germline ends. The CDR3 runs 13 residues. Looked up from germline, CDR1 is SGHTA and CDR2 is FQGTGA. The CDR3: CASSLEPQETQYF. Here the CDR3 DNA reads TGTGCCAGCAGCCTTGAGCCCCAAGAGACCCAGTACTTC.

This rearrangement joins TRBV25-1 to TRBJ2-3; 8 nucleotides match TRBD1. V shed 5 bases and J 1 base; nucleotides not matched to a gene: 8. CDR1 and CDR2 (germline): MGHDK, SYGVNS. The CDR3 sequence is 16 residues long. CDR3 sequence (DNA): TGTGCCAGCAGTCTCATTGGGGGACAGGGCACAGATACGCAGTATTTT. Protein sequence: CASSLIGGQGTDTQYF.

DNA for the CDR3: TGTGCCAGCTCACCAGGAGCCAGTACGGGAAACACCATATATTTT. Residues: CASSPGASTGNTIYF. The V call is TRBV18, the J call TRBJ1-3; D unresolved. Germline lookup yields CDR1 KGHSH and CDR2 LQKENI. V dropped 2 bases and J dropped 4 bases, with 12 bases sitting between them. The CDR3 extends over 15 amino acids.

The genes are TRBV11-2 and TRBJ1-1, with 8 positions matching TRBD1. The CDR3 consists of 16 residues. Per germline, CDR1 SGHAT and CDR2 FQNNGV. V shed 0 bases and J 4 bases; nucleotides not matched to a gene: 7. The CDR3 here is CASSLDLDRGGTEAFF. The CDR3 DNA reads as TGTGCCAGCAGCTTAGATCTTGACAGGGGAGGCACTGAAGCTTTCTTT.

The chain couples TRBV6-1 to TRBJ2-1; 7 nucleotides align to TRBD2. The CDR3 is 15 amino acids. CDR1 is MNHNS, CDR2 SASEGT, per germline. Losses at the gene ends were 1 base for V and 4 bases for J; bases not matched to a gene: 4. The CDR3 coding sequence is TGTGCCAGCAGTGAAGTGGCTAGCGGTTACAATGAGCAGTTCTTC. Translation: CASSEVASGYNEQFF.

The gene calls are TRBV11-2 and TRBJ2-7, with a weak D call TRBD2 (5 bases). V was trimmed by 1 base and J by 0 bases, leaving 10 bases between them. This CDR3 is 15 amino acids long. Germline lookup yields CDR1 SGHAT and CDR2 FQNNGV. CDR3 protein: CASSLVAAGSYEQYF. In DNA, the CDR3 is TGTGCCAGCAGCTTAGTTGCGGCGGGCTCCTACGAGCAGTACTTC.

J is TRBJ2-7 and V is TRBV7-2, with a tentative D call TRBD1 (5 bases). V lost 7 bases, J lost 9 bases, and 13 bases lay in between. The germline CDR1 and CDR2 sequences are SGHTA and FQGNSA. This CDR3 has 11 residues. The CDR3 region is CASKEGVAQYF. CDR3 nucleotide sequence: TGTGCCAGCAAGGAAGGGGTGGCGCAGTACTTC.

The V and J genes are TRBV9 and TRBJ1-4; a weak D match, TRBD1 (5 bases). Looked up from germline, CDR1 is SGDLS and CDR2 is YYNGEE. The CDR3 extends over 13 amino acids. The ends were cut back, 7 bases at V and 1 base at J, with 8 bases in the middle. CDR3 loop: CASAGLTNEKLFF. The CDR3 coding sequence is TGTGCCAGCGCAGGGCTAACTAATGAAAAACTGTTTTTT.

The chain couples TRBV11-3 to TRBJ2-1, with D maybe TRBD2 (6 bases). Deletions cut 0 bases from V and 4 bases from J, with 10 bases between. Germline V gene data show CDR1 as SGHNT and CDR2 as YENEEA. The CDR3 spans 15 residues. The CDR3 protein is CASSLDGSEYNEQFF. The DNA of the CDR3 is TGTGCCAGCAGCTTAGACGGGAGTGAGTACAATGAGCAGTTCTTC.

The V and J genes are TRBV29-1 and TRBJ2-7; D is unresolved. V lost 5 bases, J lost 2 bases, and 13 bases lay in between. CDR1 and CDR2 from the germline V gene are SQVTM and ANQGSEA. The CDR3 spans 13 residues. In DNA, the CDR3 is TGCAGCGTTATGAGGCCTCTTACCTACGAGCAGTACTTC. This gives the protein CSVMRPLTYEQYF.

This chain links TRBV30 with TRBJ2-3, with D possibly being TRBD2 (6 bases). The germline gives CDR1 GTSNPN, CDR2 SVGIG (reference sequence). The CDR3 has 10 amino acids. In DNA, the CDR3 is TGTGGGGGAGGCTCAGATACGCAGTATTTT. Amino acids: CGGGSDTQYF.

The V and J genes are TRBV9 and TRBJ1-1; D gene uncertain. From germline, CDR1 is SGDLS and CDR2 YYNGEE. This CDR3 spans 14 amino acids. Deletions cut 4 bases from V and 1 base from J, with 11 bases between. CDR3 sequence reads: CASSPRGANTEAFF. In DNA, the CDR3 is TGTGCCAGCAGCCCCCGAGGCGCGAACACTGAAGCTTTCTTT.

The V call is TRBV4-2, the J call TRBJ1-3; D ambiguous. This CDR3 has 16 amino acids. Trimming took 0 bases from V and 0 from J, leaving 9 bases between them. CDR1 and CDR2 from the germline V gene are LGHNA and YNFKEQ. CDR3 amino acids: CASSQDSPISGNTIYF. CDR3 nucleotide sequence: TGTGCCAGCAGCCAAGATTCGCCTATCTCTGGAAACACCATATATTTT.

V and J are TRBV7-9 and TRBJ2-5, with a possible D match to TRBD1 (6 bases). Looked up from germline, CDR1 is SEHNR and CDR2 is FQNEAQ (reference sequence). The ends were cut back, 8 bases at V and 3 bases at J, with 19 bases in the middle. This CDR3 region has 15 residues. The CDR3 reads CASGSITGIEETQYF. As DNA, the CDR3 is TGTGCCAGCGGCTCAATCACAGGGATTGAAGAGACCCAGTACTTC.

For the CDR3, the DNA is TGTGCCATCAGTGAGTCAGGCAGGGTAGGAGAGCCCCAGCATTTT. Translating gives CAISESGRVGEPQHF. The chain links TRBV10-3 to TRBJ1-5, with a tentative D call TRBD1 (5 bases). This CDR3 is built from 15 residues. Per the germline V gene, CDR1 is ENHRY and CDR2 is SYGVKD. With 0 bases removed from V and 8 bases from J, the gap between germline ends came to 14 bases.

The chain links TRBV11-2 to TRBJ2-7, with TRBD1 as a possible D gene (5 bases). V was clipped by 2 bases and J by 0 bases, with 8 bases between them. CDR1 SGHAT and CDR2 FQNNGV come from the germline V gene. The CDR3 is 14 residues long. The CDR3 coding sequence is TGTGCCAGCAGCTTAAGTGACAGCTCCTACGAGCAGTACTTC. This translates into CASSLSDSSYEQYF.

This chain uses TRBV9 with TRBJ2-7, with 8 bases fitting TRBD1. Germline CDR1 reads SGDLS; CDR2 reads YYNGEE. Germline trimming cut 0 bases from V and 2 bases from J; bases unmatched to any gene: 4. The CDR3 has 15 residues. CDR3 residues: CASSVATGGAYEQYF. DNA of the CDR3: TGTGCCAGCAGCGTAGCTACAGGGGGTGCCTACGAGCAGTACTTC.

The V gene is TRBV9, the J gene TRBJ2-3; a possible D gene is TRBD1 (6 bases). This CDR3 has 16 residues. V lost 2 bases and J lost 8, with 21 bases in between. The V gene's germline CDR1 is SGDLS and CDR2 YYNGEE. The CDR3 protein is CASSVRRVLAGATQYF. The CDR3 bases are TGTGCCAGCAGCGTGAGACGGGTACTTGCAGGGGCTACGCAGTATTTT.

This rearrangement joins TRBV18 to TRBJ1-1, with 8 bases fitting TRBD1. Looked up from germline, CDR1 is KGHSH and CDR2 is LQKENI. Unmatched junction bases numbered 3, after V lost 3 bases and J lost 6 bases. The CDR3 runs 13 residues. For the CDR3, the DNA is TGTGCCAGCTCACCCCAGGGGGCCGCTGAAGCTTTCTTT. Protein sequence: CASSPQGAAEAFF.

This clone was recorded only once. The V call is TRBV30, the J call TRBJ2-3; a possible D gene is TRBD1 (6 bases). Germline-derived CDR1 and CDR2 are GTSNPN and SVGIG (reference sequence). Between the trimmed V and J ends, which lost 4 bases and 1 base, there was a span of 12 bases. The CDR3 covers 14 residues. In DNA form, the CDR3 reads TGTGCCTGGATGACAGGAGAGGGCACAGATACGCAGTATTTT. Translating gives CAWMTGEGTDTQYF.

The chain uses TRBV4-2 and TRBJ2-7, with TRBD2 matching over 14 bases. The CDR3 runs to 17 residues. The junction had 12 bases not matched to a gene; V was cut back by 2 bases and J by 9 bases. Germline V CDR1 and CDR2: LGHNA, YNFKEQ. CDR3 bases: TGTGCCAGCAGCCAATCGAGTGGTGGGACTAGCGGGGGAGGGCAGTACTTC. Translation: CASSQSSGGTSGGGQYF.

This chain uses TRBV19 with TRBJ2-7; D is perhaps TRBD1 (7 bases). V was trimmed by 7 bases and J by 11 bases, leaving 24 bases between them. The CDR3 covers 14 residues. Germline CDR1 LNHDA, CDR2 SQIVND (reference sequence). The CDR3: CASTLAGTQGVEYF. DNA for the CDR3: TGTGCCAGTACCCTGGCCGGGACTCAGGGGGTGGAGTACTTC.